Detailed here is one T cell receptor beta chain. Its antigen remains unknown. In the original workflow: In the immunoSEQ data, sequences were junction-only and lacked quality scores, so filtering differed. Sequencing used immunoSEQ multiplex PCR; TCRdb keeps in-frame clones, though not all of them. V, J and clone size were drawn from that table, and D and trimming were deduced from the DNA. The sample lists around 2.3 million clones, approximately 95% occurring once. Division of CD4+ cells produced a CD45RA+ naive subset and a CD45RA-negative memory subset. The germline CDR1 and CDR2 sequences are KGHSH and LQKENI. The length of the CDR3 is 13 residues. Trimming stripped 5 bases from V and 3 bases from J, with 8 bases between. This specimen belongs to a study of shared clonotypes between healthy human individuals. About the study: Plates per donor: three CD4 naive, three CD4 memory, two CD8 naive, one CD8 memory.

Study-wide results and caveats: Relative to clonotypes present in all four donors, those not shared had lower generation probabilities.

Sequenced input: naive CD4+ T cells sorted from blood. Documented subset: CD45RA+ positively selected. The gene calls are TRBV18 and TRBJ2-1; D ambiguous. The TCR was taken from a man aged 18 to 30 in good health. This chain's CDR3 is CASSNGRYNEQFF. The CDR3 DNA follows: TGTGCCAGCTCAAACGGTCGCTACAATGAGCAGTTCTTC.